The following is a T cell receptor (beta chain) sequence with its context. Its antigen is still unknown. CD4+CD127+ cells were sorted as the conventional CD4 T cells. The source of the sample is a study of B cell selection in AIRE deficiency. In the original processing: Some 100,000 patient and some 140,000 healthy donor in-frame TCRbeta sequences came from conventional T cells. TCRdb's table, derived via immunoSEQ multiplex PCR, lists solely in-frame clones and lacks some. For V, J and clone size, that table is used; D and trimming come from the DNA. The profile shows about 25,000 clones, around 95% of them singletons. The CDR3 length is 15 residues. Germline lookup yields CDR1 MGHRA and CDR2 YSYEKL. Deletions cut 2 bases from V and 2 bases from J, with 11 bases between. Regarding the study as a whole: Patient Tconv cells held roughly 28% of Treg sequences shared by healthy donors. Only TCRbeta was sequenced; 35% to 40% of shared healthy Treg sequences appeared in Tconv.

The sequence derives from a human donor in good health. Sequencing was done on a sample of CD4+CD127+ conventional T cells sorted from PBMCs. The chain joins TRBV4-1 to TRBJ2-3, with unresolved D. The CDR3 region is CASSQHGLSTDTQYF. The CDR3 DNA reads as TGCGCCAGCAGCCAACACGGCCTATCCACAGATACGCAGTATTTT.